This T cell receptor (beta chain) emerged from a study of radiotherapy plus CTLA-4 blockade in lung cancer. Overall study context: Overall, approximately 19% of patients showed an objective response, while about 29% attained disease control. Study-wide points: Some TCR clones had been derived from tumors. These clones expanded in peripheral blood after radiotherapy plus ipilimumab. According to reports, early shifts in blood T cell clones, alongside interferon-beta, forecast response most accurately.

For this clone: Antigen specificity is unknown.

Germline loops: CDR1 LNHDA, CDR2 SQIVND (reference sequence). The CDR3 length is 14 residues. Deletions cut 9 bases from V and 1 base from J, with 14 bases between. The protocol was immunoSEQ multiplex PCR, while the TCRdb copy is restricted to in-frame clones and leaves out a portion. The table shows approximately 80,000 clones, with more than 60% occurring only once. Patients had chemo-refractory metastatic non-small-cell lung cancer and received focal radiation plus CTLA-4 blockade that used ipilimumab. The chain combines TRBV19 with TRBJ2-3, with D tentatively TRBD1 (6 bases). This TCR came from a human donor with non-small cell lung cancer whose response to radiotherapy plus ipilimumab could not be evaluated. Some clones in this sample may be carry-over from other donors' samples. The material was peripheral blood, obtained from a patient treated with radiotherapy plus ipilimumab. The CDR3 protein is CASTWDIGTDTQYF. CDR3 nucleotide sequence: TGTGCCAGCACCTGGGACATCGGCACAGATACGCAGTATTTT.